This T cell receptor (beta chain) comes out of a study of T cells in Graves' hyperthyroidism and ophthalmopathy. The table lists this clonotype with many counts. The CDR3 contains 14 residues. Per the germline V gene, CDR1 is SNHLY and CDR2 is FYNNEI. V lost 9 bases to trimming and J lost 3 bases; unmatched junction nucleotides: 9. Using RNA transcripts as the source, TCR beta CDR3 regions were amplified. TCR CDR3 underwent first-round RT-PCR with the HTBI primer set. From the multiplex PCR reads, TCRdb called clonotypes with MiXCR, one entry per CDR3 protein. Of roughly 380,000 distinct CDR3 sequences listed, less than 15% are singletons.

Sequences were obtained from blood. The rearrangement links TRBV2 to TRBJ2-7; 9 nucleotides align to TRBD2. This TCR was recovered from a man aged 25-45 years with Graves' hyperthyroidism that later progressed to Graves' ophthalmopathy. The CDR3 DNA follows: TGTGCCAGTCACCCCGGGACTAGCAGCTACGAGCAGTACTTC. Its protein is CASHPGTSSYEQYF.